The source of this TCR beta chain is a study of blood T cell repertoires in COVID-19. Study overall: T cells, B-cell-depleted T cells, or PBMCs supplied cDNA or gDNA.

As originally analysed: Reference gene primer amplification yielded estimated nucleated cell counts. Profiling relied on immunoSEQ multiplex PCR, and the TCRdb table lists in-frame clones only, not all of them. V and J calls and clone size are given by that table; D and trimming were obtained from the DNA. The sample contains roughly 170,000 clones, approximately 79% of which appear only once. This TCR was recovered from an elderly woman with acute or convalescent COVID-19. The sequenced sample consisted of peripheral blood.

DNA for the CDR3: TGTGCCAGCAGCCAATTTGGGACTAGCGGATACAATGAGCAGTTCTTC. This codes for CASSQFGTSGYNEQFF. This chain links TRBV11-2 with TRBJ2-1; 11 bases fit TRBD2. V lost 5 bases and J lost 4; bases outside the gene matches: 7. Germline V gene lookup returns CDR1 SGHAT and CDR2 FQNNGV. This CDR3 is 16 amino acids long. The full variable domain, with the rest looked up from reference TRBV11-2 and TRBJ2-1, is EAGVAQSPRYKIIEKRQSVAFWCNPISGHATLYWYQQILGQGPKLLIQFQNNGVVDDSQLPKDRFSAERLKGVDSTLKIQPAKLEDSAVYLCASSQFGTSGYNEQFFGPGTRLTVL.